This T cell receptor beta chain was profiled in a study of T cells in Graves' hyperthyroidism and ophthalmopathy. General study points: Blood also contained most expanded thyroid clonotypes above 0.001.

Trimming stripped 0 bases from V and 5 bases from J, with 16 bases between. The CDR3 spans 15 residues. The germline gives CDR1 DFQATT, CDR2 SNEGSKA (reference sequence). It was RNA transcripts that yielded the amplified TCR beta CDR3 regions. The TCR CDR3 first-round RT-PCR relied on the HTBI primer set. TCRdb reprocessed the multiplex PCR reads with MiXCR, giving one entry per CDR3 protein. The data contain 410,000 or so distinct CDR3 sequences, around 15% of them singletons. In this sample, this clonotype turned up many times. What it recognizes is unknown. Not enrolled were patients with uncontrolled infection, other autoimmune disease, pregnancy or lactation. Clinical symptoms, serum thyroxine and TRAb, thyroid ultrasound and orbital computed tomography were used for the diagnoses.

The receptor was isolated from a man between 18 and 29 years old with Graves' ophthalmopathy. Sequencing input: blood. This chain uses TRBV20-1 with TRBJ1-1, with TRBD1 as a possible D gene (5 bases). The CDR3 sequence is CSAREGGGAGTEAFF. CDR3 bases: TGCAGTGCTAGAGAGGGGGGAGGTGCGGGTACTGAAGCTTTCTTT.